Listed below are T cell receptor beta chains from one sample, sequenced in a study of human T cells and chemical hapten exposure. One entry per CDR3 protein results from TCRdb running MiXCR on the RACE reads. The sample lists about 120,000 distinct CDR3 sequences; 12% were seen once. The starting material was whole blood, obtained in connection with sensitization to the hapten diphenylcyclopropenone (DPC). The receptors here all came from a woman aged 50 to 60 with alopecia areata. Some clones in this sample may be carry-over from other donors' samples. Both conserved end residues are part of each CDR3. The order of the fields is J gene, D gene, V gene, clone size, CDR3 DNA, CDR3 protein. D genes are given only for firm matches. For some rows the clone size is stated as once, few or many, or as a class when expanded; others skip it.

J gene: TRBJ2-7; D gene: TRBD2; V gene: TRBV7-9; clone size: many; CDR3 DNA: TGTGCCAGCAGCCGAACCACTAGCGCTACCTCCTACGAGCAGTACTTC; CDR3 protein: CASSRTTSATSYEQYF
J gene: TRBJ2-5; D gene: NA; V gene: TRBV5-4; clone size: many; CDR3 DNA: TGTGCCAGCAGCTCAGAGGGGGGGAAGGCCGGGGAGACCCAGTACTTC; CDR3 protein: CASSSEGGKAGETQYF
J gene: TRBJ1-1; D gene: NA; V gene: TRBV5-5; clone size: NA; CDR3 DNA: TGTGCCAGCAGCCACGGGGTACGAGAAGCTTTCTTT; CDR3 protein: CASSHGVREAFF
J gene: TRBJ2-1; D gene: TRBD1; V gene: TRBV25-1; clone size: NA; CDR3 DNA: TGTGCCAGCAGTGAATCCGGGACAGCTAACTACAATGAGCAGTTCTTC; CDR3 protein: CASSESGTANYNEQFF
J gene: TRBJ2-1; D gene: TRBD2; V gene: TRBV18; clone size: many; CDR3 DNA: TGTGCCAGTCGGACTAGCGGGAGTGTGGGAGTCAATGAGCAGTTCTTC; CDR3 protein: CASRTSGSVGVNEQFF
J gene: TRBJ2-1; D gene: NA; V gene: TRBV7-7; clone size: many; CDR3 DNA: TGTGCTAGCAGCTTAGTAGGGCCGGGGGTTTACAATGAGCAGTTCTTC; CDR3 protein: CASSLVGPGVYNEQFF
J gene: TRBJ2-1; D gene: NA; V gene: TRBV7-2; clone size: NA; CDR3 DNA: TGTGCCAGCAGCTTAGGGCAGAGAGGGTACAATGAGCAGTTCTTC; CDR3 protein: CASSLGQRGYNEQFF
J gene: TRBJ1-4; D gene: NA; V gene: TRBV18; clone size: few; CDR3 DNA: TGTGCCAGCTCACTACAGGGAGGAGATGAAAAACTGTTTTTT; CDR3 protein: CASSLQGGDEKLFF
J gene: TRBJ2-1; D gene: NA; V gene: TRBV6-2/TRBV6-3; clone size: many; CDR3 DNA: TGTGCCAGCGCGAAAGGCAACCCCTACAATGAGCAGTTCTTC; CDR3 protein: CASAKGNPYNEQFF
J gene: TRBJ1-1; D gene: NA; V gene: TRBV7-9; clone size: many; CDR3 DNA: TGTGCCAGCAGCTTAGAACAGTCTGGCGCTGAAGCTTTCTTT; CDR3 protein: CASSLEQSGAEAFF
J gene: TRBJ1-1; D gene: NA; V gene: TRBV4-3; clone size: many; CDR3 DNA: TGCGCCAGCAGCCAAGTCTCCGGGTCTCCTACTGAAGCTTTCTTT; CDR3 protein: CASSQVSGSPTEAFF
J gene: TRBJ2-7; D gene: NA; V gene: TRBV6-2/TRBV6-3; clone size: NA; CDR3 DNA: TGTGCCAGCAGTACCGACGGCTACGAGCAGTACTTC; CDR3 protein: CASSTDGYEQYF
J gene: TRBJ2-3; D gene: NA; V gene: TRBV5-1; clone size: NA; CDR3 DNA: TGCGCCAGCAGCTCTGCAGGACGTGCGTATTTT; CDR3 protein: CASSSAGRAYF
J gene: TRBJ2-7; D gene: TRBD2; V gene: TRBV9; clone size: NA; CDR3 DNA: TGTGCCAGCTCCTGGGGGGGAGACAGTTCATTCTACGAGCAGTACTTC; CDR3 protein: CASSWGGDSSFYEQYF
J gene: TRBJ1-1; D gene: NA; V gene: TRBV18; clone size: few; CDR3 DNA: TGTGCCAGCTCACCAGCGGGGAACACTGAAGCTTTCTTT; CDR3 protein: CASSPAGNTEAFF
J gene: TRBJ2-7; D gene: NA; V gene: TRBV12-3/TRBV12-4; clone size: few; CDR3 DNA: TGTGCCAGCAATAATCTCGGGGAAAGAGGTAGATACGAGCAGTACTTC; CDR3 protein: CASNNLGERGRYEQYF
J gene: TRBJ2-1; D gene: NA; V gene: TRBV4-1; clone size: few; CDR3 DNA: TGCGCCAGCAGCCAAGGTAGAATAGTATCCTACAATGAGCAGTTCTTC; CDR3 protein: CASSQGRIVSYNEQFF
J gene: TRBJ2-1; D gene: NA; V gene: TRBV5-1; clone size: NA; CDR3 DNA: TGCGCCAGCAGCCCGCGACAGACCTACAATGAGCAGTTCTTC; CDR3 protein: CASSPRQTYNEQFF
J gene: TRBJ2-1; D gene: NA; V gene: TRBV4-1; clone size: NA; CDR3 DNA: TGCGCCAGCTCAAGCGTCGGGCCTGGTGAGCAGTTCTTC; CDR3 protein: CASSSVGPGEQFF
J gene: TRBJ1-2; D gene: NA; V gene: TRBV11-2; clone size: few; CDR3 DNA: TGTGCCAGCAGCTCATTACTGGACAGTGGCTACACCTTC; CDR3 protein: CASSSLLDSGYTF
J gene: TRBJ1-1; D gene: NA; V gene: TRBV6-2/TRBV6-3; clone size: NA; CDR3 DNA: TGTGCCAGCGGACGGGCGAACACTGAAGCTTTCTTT; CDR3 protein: CASGRANTEAFF
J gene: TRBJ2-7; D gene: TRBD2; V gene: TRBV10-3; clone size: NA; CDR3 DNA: TGTGCCATCAGTGCCGGGACTAGATCGAGCGAGCAGTACTTC; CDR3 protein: CAISAGTRSSEQYF
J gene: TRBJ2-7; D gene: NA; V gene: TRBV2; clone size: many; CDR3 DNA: TGTGCCAGCAGTGAAGCTCAGGGCCTCCAGTACTTC; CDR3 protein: CASSEAQGLQYF
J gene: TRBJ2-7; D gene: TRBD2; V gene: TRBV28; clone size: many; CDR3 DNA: TGTGCCAGCAGTGTCGGACTAGCGGGAGAAGAGCAGTACTTC; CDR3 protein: CASSVGLAGEEQYF
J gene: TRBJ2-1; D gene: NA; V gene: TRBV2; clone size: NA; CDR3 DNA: TGTGCCAGCAGTATTAGCGGTGAGCAGTTCTTC; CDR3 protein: CASSISGEQFF
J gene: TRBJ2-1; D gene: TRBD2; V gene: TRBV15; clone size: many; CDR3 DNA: TGTGCCACCAGCAGAGAGCGTCCCCTGAGGGGACTAGCCGACAATGAGCAGTTCTTC; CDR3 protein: CATSRERPLRGLADNEQFF